This T cell receptor (beta chain) was obtained from a study of identical twins (dated by TCRdb to 2016 to 2018). Regarding the research as a whole: To test whether fetal clonotypes persist, this study deep-sequenced TCR alpha and beta repertoires from monozygotic twins, from unrelated adults of various ages, and from cord blood. To rule out contamination, the twin experiments were replicated at different times with different library preparation protocols. What the work shows at the level of the full study, not this receptor alone: Invariant T cells such as MAIT and iNKT could partly confound zero-insertion analyses, though diverse VJ usage argued against this for most clonotypes. Compared with coincidental sharing between unrelated individuals, out-of-frame TCR alpha sequences shared between twins showed an excess of sequences with low generation probability. Recombination models systematically underestimated out-of-frame TCR alpha sharing in monozygotic twins but agreed with sharing between unrelated individuals. Abundant cord blood beta clonotypes had fewer insertions, young adult naive repertoires showed a similar but weaker trend, and memory repertoires showed no such trend. Conclusions relied on cross-sectional statistical analysis, since the same donors could not be followed over many years. A weaker excess of twin sharing was found in beta out-of-frame sequences because the signal-to-noise ratio was lowered by fewer shared sequences.

All donors were healthy Caucasians. Miltenyi CD45RO+ enrichment and human naive T-cell isolation kits were used to isolate memory (CD45RO+) and naive T cells from PBMC. The library was made by 5' RACE. Sequencing was performed on an Illumina HiSeq 2000. A universal primer binding site was introduced by template switching, and a unique molecular identifier was present in the final cDNA, enabling accurate counting of TCR cDNA molecules. First-strand cDNA for TCR alpha and beta chains was synthesized from specific primers in the conserved constant-segment region. To control for contamination, every cDNA library was double barcoded, receiving both a SMART-Mk sample barcode and Illumina barcodes. TruSeq adapter sequences and Illumina sample barcodes were added in two successive PCR steps. Sequencing of the TCR alpha and beta cDNA libraries was done on the Illumina HiSeq platform using custom primers. The source study handled its data this way. MiGEC was used to process raw reads and extract unique molecular identifiers, and MiXCR was used to find CDR3 positions. Recombination models were inferred per individual with the repgenHMM and IGoR tools using an EM algorithm. The tcR package in R was used for shared clonotype analysis, with sharing normalized by the product of cloneset sizes. To study raw recombination without the effects of thymic and clonal selection, out-of-frame nonproductive sequences were analyzed. The public reads were reanalyzed by TCRdb: fastp trimming at Q25, MiXCR alignment, in-frame beta chains only. Entries are consolidated by CDR3 protein sequence, retaining the most common genes and DNA. The V and J calls and clone size come from TCRdb's table, not from the authors' own analysis. The table for this sample lists approximately 220,000 distinct CDR3 sequences; approximately 9% of them were counted only once. The top ten hold over 4.5% of the sample.

Based on the germline V gene, the CDR1 and CDR2 sequences are SQVTM and ANQGSEA. The CDR3 contains 14 residues, cysteine and phenylalanine counted. The retained sequence is limited to the CDR3, 42 bases, with the frame set at the first base. Cut back by 0 bases and 1 base, the V and J ends lie 4 bases apart. About this clonotype itself: The target of this receptor is not known. No much larger clonotype is one base removed from it; base qualities were not supplied.

The specimen sequenced was memory (CD45RO+) T cells sorted from blood. What the cell subset or site label conveys for this sample: CD45RO+ enriched T cells. The sequence derives from a woman between 18 and 29 years old in good health. The chain is made from TRBV29-1 and TRBJ2-6; the D gene is not confidently resolved. The DNA sequence is TGCAGCGTTGAAGAGGGTTCTGGGGCCAACGTCCTGACTTTC. Its protein reads: CSVEEGSGANVLTF.